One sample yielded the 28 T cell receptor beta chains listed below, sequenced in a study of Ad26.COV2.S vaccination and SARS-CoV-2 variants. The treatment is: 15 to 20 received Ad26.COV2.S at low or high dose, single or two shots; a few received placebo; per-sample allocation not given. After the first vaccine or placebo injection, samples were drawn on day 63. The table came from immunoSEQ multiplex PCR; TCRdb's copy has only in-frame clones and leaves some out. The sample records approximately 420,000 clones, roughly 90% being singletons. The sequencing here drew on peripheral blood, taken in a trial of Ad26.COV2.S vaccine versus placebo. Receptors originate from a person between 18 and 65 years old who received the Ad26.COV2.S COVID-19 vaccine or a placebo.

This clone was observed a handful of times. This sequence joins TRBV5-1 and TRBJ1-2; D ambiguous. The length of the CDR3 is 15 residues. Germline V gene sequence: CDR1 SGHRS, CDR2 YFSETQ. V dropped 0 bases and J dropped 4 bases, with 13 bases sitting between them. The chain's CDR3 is CASSLAEPETYGYTF. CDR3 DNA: TGCGCCAGCAGCTTGGCCGAACCAGAAACCTATGGCTACACCTTC.

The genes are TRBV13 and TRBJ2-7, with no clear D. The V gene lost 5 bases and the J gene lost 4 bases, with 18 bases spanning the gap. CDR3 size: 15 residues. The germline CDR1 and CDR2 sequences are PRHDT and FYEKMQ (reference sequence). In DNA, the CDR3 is TGTGCCAGCAGCGCCGGACGCAACCAGGCTTACGAGCAGTACTTC. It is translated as CASSAGRNQAYEQYF. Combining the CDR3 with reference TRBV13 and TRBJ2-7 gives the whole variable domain AAGVIQSPRHLIKEKRETATLKCYPIPRHDTVYWYQQGPGQDPQFLISFYEKMQSDKGSIPDRFSAQQFSDYHSELNMSSLELGDSALYFCASSAGRNQAYEQYFGPGTRLTVT.

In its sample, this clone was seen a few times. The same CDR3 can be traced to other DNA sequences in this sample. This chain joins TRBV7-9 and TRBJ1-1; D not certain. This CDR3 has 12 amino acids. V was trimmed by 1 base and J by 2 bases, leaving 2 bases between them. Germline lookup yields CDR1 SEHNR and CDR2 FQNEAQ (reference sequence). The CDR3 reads CASSLVNTEAFF. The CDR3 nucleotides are TGTGCCAGCAGCTTAGTCAACACTGAAGCTTTCTTT.

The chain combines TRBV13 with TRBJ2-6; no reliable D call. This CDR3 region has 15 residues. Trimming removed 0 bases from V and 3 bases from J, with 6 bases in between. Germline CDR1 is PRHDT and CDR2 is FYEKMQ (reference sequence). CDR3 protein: CASSLGRSGANVLTF. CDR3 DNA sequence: TGTGCCAGCAGCTTAGGTAGGAGTGGGGCCAACGTCCTGACTTTC.

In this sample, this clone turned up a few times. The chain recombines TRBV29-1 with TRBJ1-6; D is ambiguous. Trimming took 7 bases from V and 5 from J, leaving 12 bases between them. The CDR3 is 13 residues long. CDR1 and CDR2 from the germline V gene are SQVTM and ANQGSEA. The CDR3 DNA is TGCAGCGCGAAAGTTGGGGATAATTCACCCCTCCACTTT. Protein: CSAKVGDNSPLHF.

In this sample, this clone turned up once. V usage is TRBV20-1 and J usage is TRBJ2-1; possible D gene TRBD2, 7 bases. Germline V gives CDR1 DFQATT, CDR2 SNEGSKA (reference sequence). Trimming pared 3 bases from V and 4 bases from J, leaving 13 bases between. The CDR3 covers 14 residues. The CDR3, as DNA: TGCAGTGCTAGTCACAGGGAGGGATACAATGAGCAGTTCTTC. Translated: CSASHREGYNEQFF.

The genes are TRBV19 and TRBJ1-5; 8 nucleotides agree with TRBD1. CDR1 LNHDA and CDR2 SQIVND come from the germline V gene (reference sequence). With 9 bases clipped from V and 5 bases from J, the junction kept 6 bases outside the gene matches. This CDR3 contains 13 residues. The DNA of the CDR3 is TGTGCCAGCAGGACAGGGAGGTATCAGCCCCAGCATTTT. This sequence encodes CASRTGRYQPQHF.

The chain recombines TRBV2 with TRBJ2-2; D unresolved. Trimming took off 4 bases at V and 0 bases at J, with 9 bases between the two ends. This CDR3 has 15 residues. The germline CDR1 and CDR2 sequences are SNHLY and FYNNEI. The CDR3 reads CASSGLRSNTGELFF. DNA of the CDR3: TGTGCCAGCAGTGGGTTACGGTCGAACACCGGGGAGCTGTTTTTT.

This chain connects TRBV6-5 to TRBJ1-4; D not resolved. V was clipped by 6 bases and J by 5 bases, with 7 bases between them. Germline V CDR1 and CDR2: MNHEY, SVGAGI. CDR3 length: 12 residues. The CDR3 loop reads CASRADNEKLFF. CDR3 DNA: TGTGCCAGCAGGGCGGACAATGAAAAACTGTTTTTT.

The DNA of the CDR3 is TGTGCCAGCATAAGGGCACGCGACAATAGCAATCAGCCCCAGCATTTT. Translating it yields CASIRARDNSNQPQHF. The chain links TRBV19 to TRBJ1-5; D gene uncertain. The CDR3 has 16 residues. V was clipped by 9 bases and J by 0 bases, with 18 bases between them. Germline loops: CDR1 LNHDA, CDR2 SQIVND (reference sequence).

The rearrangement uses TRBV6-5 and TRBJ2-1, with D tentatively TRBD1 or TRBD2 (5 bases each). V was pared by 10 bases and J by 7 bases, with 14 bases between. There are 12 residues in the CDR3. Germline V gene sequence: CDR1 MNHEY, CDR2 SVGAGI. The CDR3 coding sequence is TGTGCCACCAACACCAGGGAGAATGAGCAGTTCTTC. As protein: CATNTRENEQFF.

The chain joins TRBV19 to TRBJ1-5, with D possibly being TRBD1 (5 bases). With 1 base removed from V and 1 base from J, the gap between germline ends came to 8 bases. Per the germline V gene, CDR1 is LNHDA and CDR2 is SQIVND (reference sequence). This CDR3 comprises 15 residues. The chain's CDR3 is CASSIAGKSNQPQHF. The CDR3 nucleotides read TGTGCCAGTAGTATAGCAGGGAAAAGCAATCAGCCCCAGCATTTT.

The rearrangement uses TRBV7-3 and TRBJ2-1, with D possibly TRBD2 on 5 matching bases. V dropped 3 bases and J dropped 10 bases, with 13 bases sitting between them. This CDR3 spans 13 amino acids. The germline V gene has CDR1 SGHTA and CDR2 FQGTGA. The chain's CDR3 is CASSFSLAGEQFF. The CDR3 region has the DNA TGTGCCAGCAGCTTCAGCCTAGCCGGGGAGCAGTTCTTC.

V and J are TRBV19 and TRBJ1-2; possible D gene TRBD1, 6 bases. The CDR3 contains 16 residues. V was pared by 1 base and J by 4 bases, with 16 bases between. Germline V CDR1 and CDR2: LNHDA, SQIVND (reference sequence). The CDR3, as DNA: TGTGCCAGTAGTATAGCATCGACAGGCCTTCCCTATGGCTACACCTTC. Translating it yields CASSIASTGLPYGYTF.

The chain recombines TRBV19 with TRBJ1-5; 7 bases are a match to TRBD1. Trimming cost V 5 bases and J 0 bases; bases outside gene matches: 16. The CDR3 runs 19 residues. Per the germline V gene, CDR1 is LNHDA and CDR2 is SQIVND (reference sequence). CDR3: CASSPQQGSMLFSNQPQHF. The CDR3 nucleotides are TGTGCCAGTAGTCCCCAACAGGGGAGCATGCTCTTTAGCAATCAGCCCCAGCATTTT.

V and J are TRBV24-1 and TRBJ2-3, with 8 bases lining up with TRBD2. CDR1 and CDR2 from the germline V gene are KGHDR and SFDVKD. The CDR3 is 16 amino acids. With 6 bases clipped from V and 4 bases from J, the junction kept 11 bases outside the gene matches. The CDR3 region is CATSRSAAGVADTQYF. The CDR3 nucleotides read TGTGCCACCAGTCGGTCCGCAGCGGGGGTTGCAGATACGCAGTATTTT.

CDR3 protein: CATSRVSSGLGGAPNYGYTF. CDR3 coding DNA: TGTGCCACCAGCAGAGTTTCCTCCGGTCTAGGCGGGGCCCCTAACTATGGCTACACCTTC. The rearrangement uses TRBV15 and TRBJ1-2, with D possibly being TRBD1 (5 bases). Trimming pared 1 base from V and 0 bases from J, leaving 24 bases between. This CDR3 spans 20 amino acids. In germline, CDR1 is LNHNV, CDR2 YYDKDF (reference sequence).

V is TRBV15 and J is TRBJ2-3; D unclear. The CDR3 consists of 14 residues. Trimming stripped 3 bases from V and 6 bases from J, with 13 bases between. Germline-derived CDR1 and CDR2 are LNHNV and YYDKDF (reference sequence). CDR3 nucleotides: TGTGCCACCAGCAGTAACCTACTGGTGGATACGCAGTATTTT. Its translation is CATSSNLLVDTQYF.

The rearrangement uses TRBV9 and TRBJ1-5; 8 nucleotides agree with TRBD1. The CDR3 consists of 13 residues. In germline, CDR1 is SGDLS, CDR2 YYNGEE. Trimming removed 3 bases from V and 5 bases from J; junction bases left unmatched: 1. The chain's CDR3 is CASSETGDQPQHF. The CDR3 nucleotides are TGTGCCAGCAGCGAGACAGGGGATCAGCCCCAGCATTTT.

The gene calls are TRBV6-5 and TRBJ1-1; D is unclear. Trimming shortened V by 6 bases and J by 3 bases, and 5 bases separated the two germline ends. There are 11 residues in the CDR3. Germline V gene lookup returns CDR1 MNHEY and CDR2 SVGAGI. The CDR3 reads CASSRDTEAFF. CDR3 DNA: TGTGCCAGCAGCCGGGACACTGAAGCTTTCTTT.

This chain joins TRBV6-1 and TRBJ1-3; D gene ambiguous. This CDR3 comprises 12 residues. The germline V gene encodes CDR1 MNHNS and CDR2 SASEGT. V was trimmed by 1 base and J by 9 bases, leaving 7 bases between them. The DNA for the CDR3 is TGTGCCAGCAGTGAAGTGGACGGCACCATATATTTT. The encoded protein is CASSEVDGTIYF.

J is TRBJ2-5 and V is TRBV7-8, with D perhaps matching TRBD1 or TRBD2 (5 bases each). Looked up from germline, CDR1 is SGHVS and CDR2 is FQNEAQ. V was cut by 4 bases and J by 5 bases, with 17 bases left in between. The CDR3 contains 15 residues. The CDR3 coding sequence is TGTGCCAGCAGCTCTGACAGCGGTACTGGTGAGACCCAGTACTTC. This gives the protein CASSSDSGTGETQYF.

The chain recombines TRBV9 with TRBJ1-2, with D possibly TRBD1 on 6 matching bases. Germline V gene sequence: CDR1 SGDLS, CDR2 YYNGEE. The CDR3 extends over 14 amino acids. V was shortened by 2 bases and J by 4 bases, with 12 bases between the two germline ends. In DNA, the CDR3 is TGTGCCAGCAGCGTCGGGGGCCCGGGCTATGGCTACACCTTC. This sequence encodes CASSVGGPGYGYTF.

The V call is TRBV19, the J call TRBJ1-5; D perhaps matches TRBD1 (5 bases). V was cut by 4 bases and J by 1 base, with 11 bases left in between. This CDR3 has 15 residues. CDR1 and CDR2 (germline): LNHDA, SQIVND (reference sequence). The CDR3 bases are TGTGCCAGTAGTAGCGGGGGAGGAAGCAATCAGCCCCAGCATTTT. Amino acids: CASSSGGGSNQPQHF.

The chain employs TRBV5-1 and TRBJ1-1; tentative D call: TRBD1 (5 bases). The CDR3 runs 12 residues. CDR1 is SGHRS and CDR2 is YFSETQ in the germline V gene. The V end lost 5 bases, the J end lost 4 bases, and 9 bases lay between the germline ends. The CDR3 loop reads CASSRTSTEAFF. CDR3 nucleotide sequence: TGCGCCAGCAGTAGGACATCCACTGAAGCTTTCTTT. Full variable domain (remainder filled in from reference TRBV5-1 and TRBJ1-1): KAGVTQTPRYLIKTRGQQVTLSCSPISGHRSVSWYQQTPGQGLQFLFEYFSETQRNKGNFPGRFSGRQFSNSRSEMNVSTLELGDSALYLCASSRTSTEAFFGQGTRLTVV.

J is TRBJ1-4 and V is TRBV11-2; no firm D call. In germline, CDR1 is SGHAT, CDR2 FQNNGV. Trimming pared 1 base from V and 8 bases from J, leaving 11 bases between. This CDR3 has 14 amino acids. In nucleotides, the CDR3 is TGTGCCAGCAGCTTAGTCCCTAGGGCGGAAAAACTGTTTTTT. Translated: CASSLVPRAEKLFF. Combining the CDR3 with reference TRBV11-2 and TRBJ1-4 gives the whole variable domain EAGVAQSPRYKIIEKRQSVAFWCNPISGHATLYWYQQILGQGPKLLIQFQNNGVVDDSQLPKDRFSAERLKGVDSTLKIQPAKLEDSAVYLCASSLVPRAEKLFFGSGTQLSVL.

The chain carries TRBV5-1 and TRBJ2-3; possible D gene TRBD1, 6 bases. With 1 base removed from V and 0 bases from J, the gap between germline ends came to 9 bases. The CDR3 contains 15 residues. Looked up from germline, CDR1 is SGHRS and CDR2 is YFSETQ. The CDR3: CASSLRDRSTDTQYF. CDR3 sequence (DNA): TGCGCCAGCAGCTTGCGAGACAGGAGCACAGATACGCAGTATTTT.

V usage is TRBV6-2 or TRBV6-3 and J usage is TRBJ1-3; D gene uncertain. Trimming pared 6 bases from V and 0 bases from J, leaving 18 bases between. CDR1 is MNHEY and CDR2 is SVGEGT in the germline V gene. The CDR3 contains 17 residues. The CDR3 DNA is TGTGCCAGCAGCCTGCCAATCTACTGGGACTCTGGAAACACCATATATTTT. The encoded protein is CASSLPIYWDSGNTIYF.